The sequence of this TCR beta chain was determined in a study of blood T cells in healthy people across ages. Peripheral blood, around 10 milliliters per donor, was collected. Study-wide findings and caveats: Significant beta diversity loss was already apparent by age approximately 40, declining roughly linearly. Higher diversity and more naive CD4+ cells were features of long-lived donors, compared to aged donors. The unsorted PBMCs prevented any conclusive comparison of naive versus antigen-experienced cells.

As to this clonotype: What it binds is not known.

The use of a sample-barcoded 5' primer and a J-beta primer mix characterized a second PCR of 7 to 11 cycles. TCRdb called the 5' RACE reads again in MiXCR, with one record for every CDR3 protein. This table has hundreds of thousands of distinct CDR3 sequences, under 80% appearing once. Trimming pared 2 bases from V and 6 bases from J, leaving 11 bases between. The CDR3 sequence is 14 residues long. Germline values: CDR1 MNHEY, CDR2 SVGAGI. Sequenced: blood. The chain combines TRBV6-5 with TRBJ1-5; D is perhaps TRBD1 (6 bases). The origin of this receptor is a man aged 25-45 years in good health. CDR3 DNA sequence: TGTGCCAGCAGTTACACCAGGGGATCTCAGCCCCAGCATTTT. It encodes CASSYTRGSQPQHF.